This T cell receptor (beta chain) was obtained from a study of beta chain features in type 1 diabetes. This clone was observed a few times. The entirety of the isolated RNA underwent reverse transcription, so expressed TCRB transcripts were sequenced. TCRdb's table, derived via immunoSEQ multiplex PCR, lists solely in-frame clones and lacks some. This sample has some 270,000 clones, with roughly 8% found just once. The CDR3 contains 14 residues. The V gene end was trimmed by 5 bases and the J gene end by 5 bases; junction bases not matched to a gene: 5. Germline V gives CDR1 MDHEN, CDR2 SYDVKM. Sequenced input: central memory CD4+ T cells from blood. The TCR was taken from a young woman in good health. This rearrangement joins TRBV28 to TRBJ2-5; 10 nucleotides agree with TRBD2. CDR3 sequence: CASSPSGGDETQYF. The DNA of the CDR3 is TGTGCCAGCAGTCCTAGCGGGGGTGACGAGACCCAGTACTTC.